This T cell receptor beta chain was obtained from a study of human T cells and chemical hapten exposure. At the level of the study: Readings were taken at 6 days from patch tests that had applied 0.01% DPC to the upper back. Patients, chiefly female, had alopecia areata, totalis or universalis. Per-sample TCR yields varied mainly from small pooled library volume differences.

Time point indicated: pre-sensitization, week 0. Treatment defined: therapeutic diphenylcyclopropenone sensitization with weekly scalp DPC. Findings and caveats of the study: Alopecia in all donors means immunity may differ from healthy individuals.

The germline V gene encodes CDR1 MNHEY and CDR2 SVGEGT. CDR3 length equals 12 residues. V lost 10 bases and J lost 0, with 9 bases in between. Notes on this clonotype: As yet, its antigen is unknown.

TCRdb processed the RACE reads anew with MiXCR; each CDR3 protein has one entry. The sample has 250,000 to 300,000 distinct CDR3 sequences; almost 8% are singletons. The material was whole blood, obtained in connection with sensitization to the hapten diphenylcyclopropenone (DPC). This clonotype originated in a man younger than 35 with alopecia areata. Some clones in this sample may be carry-over from other donors' samples. The J gene is TRBJ1-1, the V gene TRBV6-2 or TRBV6-3, with D hard to call. The CDR3 is CAIRDLNTEAFF. CDR3 bases: TGTGCCATAAGGGATTTGAACACTGAAGCTTTCTTT.